This entry lists 13 T cell receptor beta chains sequenced from one sample in a study of radiotherapy plus CTLA-4 blockade in lung cancer. The repertoire was sequenced with immunoSEQ multiplex PCR; TCRdb's copy has only in-frame clones and lacks some. The data show about 93,000 clones, just over 85% seen once. Sequences were derived from peripheral blood, sampled from a patient treated with radiotherapy plus ipilimumab. Receptors originate from a human donor with non-small cell lung cancer that progressed on radiotherapy plus ipilimumab.

The CDR3, as DNA: TGCAGCGTTGGGCCCGATCCCAATGGCTACACCTTC. Its translation is CSVGPDPNGYTF. V is TRBV29-1 and J is TRBJ1-2; D not certain. Germline V gene sequence: CDR1 SQVTM, CDR2 ANQGSEA. The CDR3 has 12 amino acids. The V end lost 4 bases, the J end lost 6 bases, and 12 bases lay between the germline ends. Using reference TRBV29-1 and TRBJ1-2 for the parts outside the CDR3, the full variable domain is SAVISQKPSRDICQRGTSLTIQCQVDSQVTMMFWYRQQPGQSLTLIATANQGSEATYESGFVIDKFPISRPNLTFSTLTVSNMSPEDSSIYLCSVGPDPNGYTFGSGTRLTVV.

The CDR3: CSVEDRVDYGYTF. The DNA of the CDR3 is TGCAGCGTTGAAGACAGGGTAGACTATGGCTACACCTTC. The J gene is TRBJ1-2, the V gene TRBV29-1, with D tentatively TRBD1 (5 bases). CDR1 and CDR2 from the germline V gene are SQVTM and ANQGSEA. Trimming cost V 0 bases and J 3 bases, with 8 bases left between them. This CDR3 is built from 13 residues.

This sequence joins TRBV5-1 and TRBJ2-1, with D perhaps matching TRBD1 (5 bases). Per the germline V gene, CDR1 is SGHRS and CDR2 is YFSETQ. This CDR3 has 16 residues. Deletions cut 5 bases from V and 6 bases from J, with 21 bases between. The CDR3 region has the DNA TGCGCCAGCAGTTCAGGGTCCGGGCCACAAGTCAATGAGCAGTTCTTC. Translating it yields CASSSGSGPQVNEQFF.

The rearrangement uses TRBV19 and TRBJ1-1; D call uncertain. This CDR3 spans 15 amino acids. V lost 4 bases, J lost 4 bases, and 16 bases lay in between. Per germline, CDR1 LNHDA and CDR2 SQIVND (reference sequence). CDR3 residues: CASSRRESRGTEAFF. CDR3 in DNA: TGTGCCAGTAGTAGAAGGGAGAGTCGGGGCACTGAAGCTTTCTTT.

The V and J genes are TRBV27 and TRBJ1-5; a weak D match, TRBD1 (5 bases). The V gene's germline CDR1 is MNHEY and CDR2 SMNVEV (reference sequence). This CDR3 is 16 amino acids long. V lost 5 bases and J 2 bases, leaving 16 bases between the germline ends. The CDR3 sequence: CASSKSRVTGNQPQHF. DNA for the CDR3: TGTGCCAGCAGTAAGAGCAGGGTAACCGGCAATCAGCCCCAGCATTTT.

This clone was recorded once. V is TRBV2 and J is TRBJ2-2, with 7 bases lining up with TRBD2. Germline V gives CDR1 SNHLY, CDR2 FYNNEI. The junction had 4 bases not matched to a gene; V was cut back by 7 bases and J by 5 bases. The CDR3 totals 13 residues. The chain's CDR3 is CASTERGTGELFF. The CDR3 DNA reads TGTGCCAGCACAGAGCGGGGAACCGGGGAGCTGTTTTTT.

The chain is built from TRBV5-8 and TRBJ2-5, with 10 bases lining up with TRBD2. Germline values: CDR1 SGHTS, CDR2 YDEGEE. This CDR3 has 14 residues. V was clipped by 4 bases and J by 11 bases; unmatched bases: 11. The CDR3 sequence: CASSRGLAELKQYF. Written as DNA, the CDR3 is TGTGCCAGCAGCCGCGGACTAGCGGAACTCAAGCAGTACTTC.

This chain uses TRBV5-1 with TRBJ2-7, with D perhaps matching TRBD1 (6 bases). V lost 4 bases, J lost 7 bases, and 18 bases lay in between. CDR1 is SGHRS and CDR2 is YFSETQ in the germline V gene. The CDR3 runs to 14 residues. CDR3 nucleotide sequence: TGCGCCAGCAGCACGGACAGTCCCCTTGGGGAGCAGTACTTC. It encodes CASSTDSPLGEQYF.

The V gene is TRBV5-6, the J gene TRBJ1-1; the match to TRBD1 covers 11 bases. The CDR3 length is 13 residues. After removal of 4 bases from V and 11 bases from J, the junction contained 7 bases not matched to a gene. Germline V gene lookup returns CDR1 SGHDT and CDR2 YYEEEE. CDR3 sequence (DNA): TGTGCCAGCAGCCCTGGGACAGGGGGTTTGGCTTTCTTT. This gives the protein CASSPGTGGLAFF. Variable domain in full (rest from reference TRBV5-6 and TRBJ1-1): DAGVTQSPTHLIKTRGQQVTLRCSPKSGHDTVSWYQQALGQGPQFIFQYYEEEERQRGNFPDRFSGHQFPNYSSELNVNALLLGDSALYLCASSPGTGGLAFFGQGTRLTVV.

The gene calls are TRBV18 and TRBJ2-7; D is perhaps TRBD1 (6 bases). V dropped 0 bases and J dropped 5 bases, with 8 bases sitting between them. The length of the CDR3 is 13 residues. CDR1 KGHSH and CDR2 LQKENI come from the germline V gene. CDR3 protein: CASSPPPGDEQYF. For the CDR3, the DNA is TGTGCCAGCTCACCACCGCCAGGGGACGAGCAGTACTTC.

V usage is TRBV30 and J usage is TRBJ2-1; 8 bases are shared with TRBD2. The CDR3 consists of 12 residues. Germline V gene data show CDR1 as GTSNPN and CDR2 as SVGIG (reference sequence). V was clipped by 0 bases and J by 12 bases; unmatched bases: 4. CDR3 nucleotides: TGTGCCTGGAGTGTGTTTCGGGAGGGGCAGTTCTTC. Protein: CAWSVFREGQFF.

The chain carries TRBV4-2 and TRBJ2-1, with 8 bases identical to TRBD2. This CDR3 has 15 amino acids. Germline-derived CDR1 and CDR2 are LGHNA and YNFKEQ. J lost 9 bases, V lost 0 bases, and 7 bases had no gene match. The CDR3 sequence is CASSQDYGRASEQFF. The CDR3 DNA reads TGTGCCAGCAGCCAAGACTACGGGAGGGCCAGTGAGCAGTTCTTC.

The J gene is TRBJ1-5, the V gene TRBV27; possibly TRBD1 for D (6 bases). Germline CDR1 is MNHEY and CDR2 is SMNVEV (reference sequence). Trimming left V 5 bases short and J 3 bases short, with 17 bases between. This CDR3 is built from 16 residues. The chain's CDR3 is CASSRQAPLLNQPQHF. DNA for the CDR3: TGTGCCAGCAGTAGACAGGCTCCGCTTCTCAATCAGCCCCAGCATTTT.